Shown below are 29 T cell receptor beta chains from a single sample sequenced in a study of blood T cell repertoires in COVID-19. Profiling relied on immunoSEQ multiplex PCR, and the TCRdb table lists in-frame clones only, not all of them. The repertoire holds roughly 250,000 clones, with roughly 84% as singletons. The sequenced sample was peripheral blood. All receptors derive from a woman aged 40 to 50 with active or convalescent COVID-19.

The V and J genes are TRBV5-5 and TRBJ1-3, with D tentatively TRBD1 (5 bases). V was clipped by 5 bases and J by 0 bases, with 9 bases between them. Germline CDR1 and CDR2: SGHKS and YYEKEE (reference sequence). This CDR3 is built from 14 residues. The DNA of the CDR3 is TGTGCCAGCAGTACAGGATCCTCTGGAAACACCATATATTTT. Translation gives CASSTGSSGNTIYF.

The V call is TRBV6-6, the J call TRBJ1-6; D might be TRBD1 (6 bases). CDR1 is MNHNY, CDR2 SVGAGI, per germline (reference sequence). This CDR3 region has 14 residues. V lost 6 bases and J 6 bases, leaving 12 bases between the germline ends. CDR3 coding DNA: TGTGCCAGCAGCCTTACAGGGACTAATTCACCCCTCCACTTT. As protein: CASSLTGTNSPLHF.

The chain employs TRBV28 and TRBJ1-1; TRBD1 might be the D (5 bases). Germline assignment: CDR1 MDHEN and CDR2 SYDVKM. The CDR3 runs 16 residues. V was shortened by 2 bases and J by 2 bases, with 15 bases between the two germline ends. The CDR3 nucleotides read TGTGCCAGCAGTTTAGTCCCGACAGTTGTAAACACTGAAGCTTTCTTT. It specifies CASSLVPTVVNTEAFF. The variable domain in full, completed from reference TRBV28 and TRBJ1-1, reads DVKVTQSSRYLVKRTGEKVFLECVQDMDHENMFWYRQDPGLGLRLIYFSYDVKMKEKGDIPEGYSVSREKKERFSLILESASTNQTSMYLCASSLVPTVVNTEAFFGQGTRLTVV.

CDR3 coding DNA: TGTGCCTGGAGTGTAGACATCAACACCGGGGAGCTGTTTTTT. Protein sequence: CAWSVDINTGELFF. The chain is built from TRBV30 and TRBJ2-2; D gene uncertain. CDR1 is GTSNPN, CDR2 SVGIG, per germline (reference sequence). This CDR3 has 14 residues. Trimming took 0 bases from V and 2 from J, leaving 7 bases between them.

The CDR3 region is CASSAGGDSGNTIYF. The DNA of the CDR3 is TGCGCCAGCAGCGCGGGGGGAGACTCTGGAAACACCATATATTTT. The chain links TRBV5-1 to TRBJ1-3, with D tentatively TRBD1 (5 bases). Germline V gives CDR1 SGHRS, CDR2 YFSETQ. Trimming shortened V by 4 bases and J by 0 bases, and 11 bases separated the two germline ends. The CDR3 runs 15 residues. Full variable domain (rest looked up from reference TRBV5-1 and TRBJ1-3): KAGVTQTPRYLIKTRGQQVTLSCSPISGHRSVSWYQQTPGQGLQFLFEYFSETQRNKGNFPGRFSGRQFSNSRSEMNVSTLELGDSALYLCASSAGGDSGNTIYFGEGSWLTVV.

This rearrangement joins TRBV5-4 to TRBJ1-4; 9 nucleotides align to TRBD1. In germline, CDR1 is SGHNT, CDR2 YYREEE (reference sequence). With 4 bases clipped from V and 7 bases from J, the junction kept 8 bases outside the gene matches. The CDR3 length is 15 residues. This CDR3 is CASSQPGTGSEKLFF. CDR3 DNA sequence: TGTGCCAGCAGCCAGCCCGGGACAGGGAGTGAAAAACTGTTTTTT.

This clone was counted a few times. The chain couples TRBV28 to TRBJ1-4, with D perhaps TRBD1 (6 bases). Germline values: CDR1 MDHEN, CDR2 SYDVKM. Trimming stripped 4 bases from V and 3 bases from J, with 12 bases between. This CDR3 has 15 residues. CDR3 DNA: TGTGCCAGCAGTTCAACAGGGTGGGCTAATGAAAAACTGTTTTTT. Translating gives CASSSTGWANEKLFF.

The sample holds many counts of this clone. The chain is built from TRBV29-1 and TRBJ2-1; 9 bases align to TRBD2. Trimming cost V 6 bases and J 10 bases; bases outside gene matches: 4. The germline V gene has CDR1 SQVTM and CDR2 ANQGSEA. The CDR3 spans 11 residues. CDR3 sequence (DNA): TGCAGCGTAGGCGGGAGGGGGGAGCAGTTCTTC. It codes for CSVGGRGEQFF.

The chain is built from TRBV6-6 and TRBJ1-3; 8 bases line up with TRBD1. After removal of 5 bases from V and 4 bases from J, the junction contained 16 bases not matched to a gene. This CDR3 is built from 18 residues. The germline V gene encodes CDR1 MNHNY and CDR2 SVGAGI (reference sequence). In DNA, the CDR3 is TGTGCCAGCAGTCGAACTGGGGACAGGAGGGGCTTCGGAAACACCATATATTTT. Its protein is CASSRTGDRRGFGNTIYF.

CDR3 bases: TGTGCCAGCAGCCCCCCGGCGGGTGGTAGCAATCAGCCCCAGCATTTT. Its protein product is CASSPPAGGSNQPQHF. V and J are TRBV28 and TRBJ1-5; D is uncertain. This CDR3 comprises 16 residues. The germline V gene encodes CDR1 MDHEN and CDR2 SYDVKM. Deletions cut 6 bases from V and 0 bases from J, with 15 bases between.

The CDR3 DNA follows: TGTGCCAGCAGCCCACCGGGACTAGCGGGGGCTCGGGATGAGCAGTTCTTC. Translated, it gives CASSPPGLAGARDEQFF. J is TRBJ2-1 and V is TRBV5-4; 14 bases match TRBD2. V trimming: 4 bases; J trimming: 8 bases; junction bases outside the gene matches: 11. Germline CDR1 and CDR2: SGHNT and YYREEE (reference sequence). The CDR3 length is 17 residues.

The CDR3 DNA reads TGTGCCAGCAGCTTTTGGGACAGGGGCAATGAGCAGTTCTTC. Translation gives CASSFWDRGNEQFF. The V gene is TRBV5-5, the J gene TRBJ2-1; TRBD1 matches at 10 bases. After removal of 2 bases from V and 6 bases from J, the junction contained 2 bases not matched to a gene. This CDR3 has 14 residues. Germline CDR1 SGHKS, CDR2 YYEKEE (reference sequence). The full variable domain, rest sourced from reference TRBV5-5 and TRBJ2-1, is DAGVTQSPTHLIKTRGQQVTLRCSPISGHKSVSWYQQVLGQGPQFIFQYYEKEERGRGNFPDRFSARQFPNYSSELNVNALLLGDSALYLCASSFWDRGNEQFFGPGTRLTVL.

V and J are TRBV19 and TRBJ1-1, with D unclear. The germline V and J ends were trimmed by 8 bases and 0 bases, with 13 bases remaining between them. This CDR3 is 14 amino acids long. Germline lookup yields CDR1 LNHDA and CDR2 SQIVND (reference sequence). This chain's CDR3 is CASAGEYLNTEAFF. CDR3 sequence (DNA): TGTGCCAGTGCCGGGGAATACTTGAACACTGAAGCTTTCTTT.

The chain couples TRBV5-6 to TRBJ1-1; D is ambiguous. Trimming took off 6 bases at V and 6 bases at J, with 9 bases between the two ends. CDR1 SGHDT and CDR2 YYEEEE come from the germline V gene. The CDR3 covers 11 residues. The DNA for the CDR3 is TGTGCCAGCACTGGCGGCGCTGAAGCTTTCTTT. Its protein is CASTGGAEAFF. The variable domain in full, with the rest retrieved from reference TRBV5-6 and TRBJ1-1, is DAGVTQSPTHLIKTRGQQVTLRCSPKSGHDTVSWYQQALGQGPQFIFQYYEEEERQRGNFPDRFSGHQFPNYSSELNVNALLLGDSALYLCASTGGAEAFFGQGTRLTVV.

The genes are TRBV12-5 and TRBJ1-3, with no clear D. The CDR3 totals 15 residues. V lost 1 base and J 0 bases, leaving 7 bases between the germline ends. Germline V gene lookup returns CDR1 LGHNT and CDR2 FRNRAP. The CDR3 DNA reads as TGTGCTAGTGGTTTGGCAGGTTCCTCTGGAAACACCATATATTTT. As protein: CASGLAGSSGNTIYF.

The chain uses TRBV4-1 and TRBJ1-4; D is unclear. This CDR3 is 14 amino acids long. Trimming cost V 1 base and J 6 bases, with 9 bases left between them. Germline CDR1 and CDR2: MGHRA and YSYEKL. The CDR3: CASSQARDYEKLFF. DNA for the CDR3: TGCGCCAGCAGCCAAGCCCGGGATTATGAAAAACTGTTTTTT.

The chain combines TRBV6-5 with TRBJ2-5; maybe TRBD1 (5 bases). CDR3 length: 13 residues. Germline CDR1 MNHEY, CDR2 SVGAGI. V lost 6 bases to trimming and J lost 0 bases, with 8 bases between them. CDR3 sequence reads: CASSDSDQETQYF. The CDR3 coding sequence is TGTGCCAGCAGCGACAGTGACCAAGAGACCCAGTACTTC.

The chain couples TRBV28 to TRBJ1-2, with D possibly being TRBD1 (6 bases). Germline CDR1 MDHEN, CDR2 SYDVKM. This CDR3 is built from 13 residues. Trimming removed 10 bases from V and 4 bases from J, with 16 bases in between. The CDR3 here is CAINKAGAYGYTF. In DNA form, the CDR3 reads TGTGCCATCAATAAGGCGGGGGCCTATGGCTACACCTTC.

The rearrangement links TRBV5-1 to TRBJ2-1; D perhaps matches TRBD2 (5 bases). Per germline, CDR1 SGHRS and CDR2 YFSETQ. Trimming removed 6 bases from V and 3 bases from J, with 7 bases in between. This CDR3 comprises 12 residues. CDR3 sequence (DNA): TGCGCCAGCACCGGGGTCTACAATGAGCAGTTCTTC. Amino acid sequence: CASTGVYNEQFF.

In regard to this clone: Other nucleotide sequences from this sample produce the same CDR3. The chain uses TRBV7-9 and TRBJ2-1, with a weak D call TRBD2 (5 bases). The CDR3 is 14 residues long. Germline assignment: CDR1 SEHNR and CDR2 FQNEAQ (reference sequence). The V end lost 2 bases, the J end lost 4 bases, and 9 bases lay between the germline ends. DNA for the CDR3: TGTGCCAGCAGCTTAACTTCGGGATACAATGAGCAGTTCTTC. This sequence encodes CASSLTSGYNEQFF.

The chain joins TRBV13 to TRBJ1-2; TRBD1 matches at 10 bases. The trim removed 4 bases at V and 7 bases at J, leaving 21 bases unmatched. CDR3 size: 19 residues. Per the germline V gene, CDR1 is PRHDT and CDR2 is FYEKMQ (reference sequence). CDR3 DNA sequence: TGTGCCAGCAGCTCTCAACGTCCTCCCCGGGACAGGGGCCGGGGTGGCTACACCTTC. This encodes CASSSQRPPRDRGRGGYTF.

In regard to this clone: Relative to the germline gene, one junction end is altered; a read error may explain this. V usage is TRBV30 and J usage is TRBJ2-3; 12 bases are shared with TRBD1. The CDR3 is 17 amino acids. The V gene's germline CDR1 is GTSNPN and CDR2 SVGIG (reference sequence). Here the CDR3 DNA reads TGTGCCTGGAGTCCCAGACCGGGACAGGGGGCCACAGAAACGCAGTATTTT. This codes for CAWSPRPGQGATETQYF. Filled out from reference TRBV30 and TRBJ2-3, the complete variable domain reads SQTIHQWPATLVQPVGSPLSLECTVEGTSNPNLYWYRQAAGRGLQLLFYSVGIGQISSEVPQNLSASRPQDRQFILSSKKLLLSDSGFYLCAWSPRPGQGATETQYFGPGTRLTVL.

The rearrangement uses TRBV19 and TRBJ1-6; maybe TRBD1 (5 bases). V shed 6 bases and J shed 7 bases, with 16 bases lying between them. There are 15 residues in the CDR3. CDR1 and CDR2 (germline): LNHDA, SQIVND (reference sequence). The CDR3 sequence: CASRMGRVRNSPLHF. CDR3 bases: TGTGCCAGTAGGATGGGCAGGGTGAGGAATTCACCCCTCCACTTT.

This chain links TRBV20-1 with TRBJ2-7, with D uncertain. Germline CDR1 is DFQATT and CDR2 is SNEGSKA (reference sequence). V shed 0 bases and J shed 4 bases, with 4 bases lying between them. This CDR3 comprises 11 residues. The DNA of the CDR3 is TGCAGTGCTAGAGAAGAGTACGAGCAGTACGTC. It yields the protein CSAREEYEQYV.

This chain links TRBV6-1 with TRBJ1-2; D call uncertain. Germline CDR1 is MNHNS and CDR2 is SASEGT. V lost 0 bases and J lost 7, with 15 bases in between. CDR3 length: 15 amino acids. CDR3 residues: CASSEALMVFGGYTF. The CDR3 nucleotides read TGTGCCAGCAGTGAAGCGCTTATGGTATTCGGTGGCTACACCTTC.

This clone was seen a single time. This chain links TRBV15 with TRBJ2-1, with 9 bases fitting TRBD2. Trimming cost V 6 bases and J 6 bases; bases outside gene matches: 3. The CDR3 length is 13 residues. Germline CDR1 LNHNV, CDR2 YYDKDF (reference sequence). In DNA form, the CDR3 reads TGTGCCACCAGTCAGCGGGGGGCCAATGAGCAGTTCTTC. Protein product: CATSQRGANEQFF.

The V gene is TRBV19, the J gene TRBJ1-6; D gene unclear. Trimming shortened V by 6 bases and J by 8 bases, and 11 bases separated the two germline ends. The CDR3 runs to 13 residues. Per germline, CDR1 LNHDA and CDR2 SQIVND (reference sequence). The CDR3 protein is CASSVLADSPLHF. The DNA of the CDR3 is TGTGCCAGTAGCGTCCTGGCGGATTCACCCCTCCACTTT.

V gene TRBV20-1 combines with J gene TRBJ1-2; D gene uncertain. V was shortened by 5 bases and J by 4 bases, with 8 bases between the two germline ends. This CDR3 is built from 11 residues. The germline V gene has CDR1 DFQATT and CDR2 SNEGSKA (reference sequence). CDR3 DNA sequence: TGCAGTGCTGCGGTGGGCTATGGCTACACCTTC. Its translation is CSAAVGYGYTF.

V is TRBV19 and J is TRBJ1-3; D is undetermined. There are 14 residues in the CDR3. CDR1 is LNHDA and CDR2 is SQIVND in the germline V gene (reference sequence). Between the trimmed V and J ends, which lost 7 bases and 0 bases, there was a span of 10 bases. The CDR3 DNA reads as TGTGCCAGTACGGGAGCTTACTCTGGAAACACCATATATTTT. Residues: CASTGAYSGNTIYF.